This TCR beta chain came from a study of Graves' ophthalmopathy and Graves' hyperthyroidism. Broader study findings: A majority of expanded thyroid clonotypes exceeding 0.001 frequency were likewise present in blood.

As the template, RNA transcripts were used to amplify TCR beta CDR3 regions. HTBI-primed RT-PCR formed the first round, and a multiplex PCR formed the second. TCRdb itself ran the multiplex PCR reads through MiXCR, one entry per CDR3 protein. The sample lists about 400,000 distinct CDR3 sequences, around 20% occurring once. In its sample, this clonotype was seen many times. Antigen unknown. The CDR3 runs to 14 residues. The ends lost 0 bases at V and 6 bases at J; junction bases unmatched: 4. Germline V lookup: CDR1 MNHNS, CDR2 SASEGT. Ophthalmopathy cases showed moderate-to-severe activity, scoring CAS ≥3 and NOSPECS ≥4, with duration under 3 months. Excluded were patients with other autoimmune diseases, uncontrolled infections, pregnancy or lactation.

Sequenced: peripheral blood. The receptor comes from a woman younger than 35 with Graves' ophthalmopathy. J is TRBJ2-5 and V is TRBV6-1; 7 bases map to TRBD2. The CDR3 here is CASSEAGGRKTQYF. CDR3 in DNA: TGTGCCAGCAGTGAAGCGGGAGGGAGAAAGACCCAGTACTTC.